A single sample gave rise to the 15 T cell receptor beta chains below, sequenced in a study of pediatric ulcerative colitis. Generated by immunoSEQ multiplex PCR, the TCRdb table keeps only in-frame clones and is missing some. This table holds around 68,000 clones, around 80% found once. Material: blood. These receptors were taken from a boy aged 5-17 years with moderate ulcerative colitis.

The chain is built from TRBV7-2 and TRBJ2-3; 9 bases are shared with TRBD2. CDR3 length: 16 residues. Germline-derived CDR1 and CDR2 are SGHTA and FQGNSA. The V and J ends lost 4 bases and 4 bases, in that order; junction bases with no gene match: 9. This CDR3 is CASSYIAGDVSDTQYF. The CDR3 region has the DNA TGTGCCAGCAGCTATATAGCGGGAGACGTATCAGATACGCAGTATTTT.

The rearrangement joins TRBV15 to TRBJ2-7, with 10 bases that match TRBD1. Germline-derived CDR1 and CDR2 are LNHNV and YYDKDF (reference sequence). The CDR3 runs 15 residues. J was trimmed by 2 bases and V by 4 bases; bases with no gene match: 5. The CDR3 sequence: CATSIGTGVAYEQYF. Written as DNA, the CDR3 is TGTGCCACCAGCATCGGGACAGGGGTGGCCTACGAGCAGTACTTC.

The rearrangement uses TRBV5-1 and TRBJ1-1, with D unclear. CDR3 length: 16 amino acids. The germline V gene encodes CDR1 SGHRS and CDR2 YFSETQ. V shed 2 bases and J shed 1 base, with 15 bases lying between them. In DNA form, the CDR3 reads TGCGCCAGCAGCTTCGGGTGGGCCGGGGAGAACACTGAAGCTTTCTTT. The encoded protein is CASSFGWAGENTEAFF. Full variable domain (remainder filled in from reference TRBV5-1 and TRBJ1-1): KAGVTQTPRYLIKTRGQQVTLSCSPISGHRSVSWYQQTPGQGLQFLFEYFSETQRNKGNFPGRFSGRQFSNSRSEMNVSTLELGDSALYLCASSFGWAGENTEAFFGQGTRLTVV.

This clone was seen only a few times. The J gene is TRBJ1-4, the V gene TRBV7-3; D possibly corresponds to TRBD1 (5 bases). V lost 5 bases to trimming and J lost 6 bases, with 16 bases between them. CDR3 length: 15 amino acids. Looked up from germline, CDR1 is SGHTA and CDR2 is FQGTGA. The DNA of the CDR3 is TGTGCCAGCAGCATAGGTGAGGGGCATGATGAAAAACTGTTTTTT. Protein sequence: CASSIGEGHDEKLFF. The whole variable domain, remainder taken from reference TRBV7-3 and TRBJ1-4, is GAGVSQTPSNKVTEKGKYVELRCDPISGHTALYWYRQSLGQGPEFLIYFQGTGAADDSGLPNDRFFAVRPEGSVSTLKIQRTERGDSAVYLCASSIGEGHDEKLFFGSGTQLSVL.

The J gene is TRBJ1-3, the V gene TRBV6-1; the match to TRBD1 covers 7 bases. Germline loops: CDR1 MNHNS, CDR2 SASEGT. This CDR3 comprises 19 residues. J lost 0 bases, V lost 2 bases, and 13 bases had no gene match. The CDR3 bases are TGTGCCAGCAGTGAAAGGGGACAGAACAGAGAACACTCTGGAAACACCATATATTTT. Amino acids: CASSERGQNREHSGNTIYF.

The chain has TRBV27 and TRBJ2-7; a possible D gene is TRBD2 (6 bases). Per germline, CDR1 MNHEY and CDR2 SMNVEV (reference sequence). This CDR3 comprises 16 residues. Trimming stripped 8 bases from V and 2 bases from J, with 22 bases between. The DNA of the CDR3 is TGTGCCAGCCACGACGGGGGTGGGGCTAAAACCTACGAGCAGTACTTC. Translated: CASHDGGGAKTYEQYF.

As for this clone: Other DNA sequences in this specimen translate into the identical CDR3. The rearrangement joins TRBV4-1 to TRBJ1-2, with 8 bases that match TRBD1. The CDR3 covers 13 residues. Germline V CDR1 and CDR2: MGHRA, YSYEKL. Trimming took 1 base from V and 8 from J; bases not matched to a gene: 3. The CDR3 spells CASSQVTGDGYTF. The CDR3, as DNA: TGCGCCAGCAGCCAAGTGACAGGGGACGGCTACACCTTC.

V usage is TRBV7-2 and J usage is TRBJ2-7, with TRBD2 matching over 8 bases. Germline V gene lookup returns CDR1 SGHTA and CDR2 FQGNSA. The CDR3 is 15 residues long. The junction had 3 bases not matched to a gene; V was cut back by 2 bases and J by 0 bases. For the CDR3, the DNA is TGTGCCAGCAGCTTACCGGGGGGGAGCTCCTACGAGCAGTACTTC. Its translation is CASSLPGGSSYEQYF.

The genes are TRBV28 and TRBJ1-1; D gene uncertain. The CDR3 length is 12 residues. Germline V CDR1 and CDR2: MDHEN, SYDVKM. The V gene lost 6 bases and the J gene lost 5 bases, with 10 bases spanning the gap. CDR3 nucleotides: TGTGCCAGCAGGAACCAGGTAACTGAAGCTTTCTTT. It is translated as CASRNQVTEAFF.

This clone was counted between two and nine times. This rearrangement joins TRBV7-9 to TRBJ1-6; D uncertain. V lost 2 bases and J lost 6, with 11 bases in between. This CDR3 is 15 amino acids long. Germline V CDR1 and CDR2: SEHNR, FQNEAQ (reference sequence). CDR3 coding DNA: TGTGCCAGCAGCTTAACGATAAGAGCTAATTCACCCCTCCACTTT. Translating gives CASSLTIRANSPLHF. Variable domain in full (rest from reference TRBV7-9 and TRBJ1-6): DTGVSQNPRHKITKRGQNVTFRCDPISEHNRLYWYRQTLGQGPEFLTYFQNEAQLEKSRLLSDRFSAERPKGSFSTLEIQRTEQGDSAMYLCASSLTIRANSPLHFGNGTRLTVT.

The rearrangement uses TRBV7-3 and TRBJ2-1, with 9 bases aligning to TRBD2. J lost 4 bases, V lost 5 bases, and 15 bases had no gene match. CDR1 SGHTA and CDR2 FQGTGA come from the germline V gene. The CDR3 runs to 18 residues. The CDR3 DNA reads TGTGCCAGCAGCCCAACGAGTAGTCTAGCGGGGCGTTACAATGAGCAGTTCTTC. This codes for CASSPTSSLAGRYNEQFF.

The chain couples TRBV5-4 to TRBJ1-1; 7 positions agree with TRBD1. Germline V gene lookup returns CDR1 SGHNT and CDR2 YYREEE (reference sequence). The CDR3 sequence is 17 residues long. V shed 3 bases and J 0 bases; nucleotides not matched to a gene: 11. CDR3 DNA sequence: TGTGCCAGCAGCTCCAGGGGGACGCCGGGCATGAACACTGAAGCTTTCTTT. Translated: CASSSRGTPGMNTEAFF.

The chain couples TRBV30 to TRBJ1-4; no clear D gene. Germline V lookup: CDR1 GTSNPN, CDR2 SVGIG (reference sequence). The CDR3 totals 17 residues. V shed 0 bases and J shed 4 bases, with 18 bases lying between them. The CDR3 spells CAWSVQQAPAFNEKLFF. DNA of the CDR3: TGTGCCTGGAGTGTACAGCAGGCCCCAGCGTTTAATGAAAAACTGTTTTTT.

The rearrangement links TRBV5-1 to TRBJ2-7, with D uncertain. The CDR3 spans 13 residues. Germline values: CDR1 SGHRS, CDR2 YFSETQ. V gave up 1 base and J gave up 0 bases, with 5 bases separating them. CDR3 in amino acids: CASSLQSSYEQYF. CDR3 sequence (DNA): TGCGCCAGCAGCTTGCAGAGCTCCTACGAGCAGTACTTC.

The DNA for the CDR3 is TGTGCCAGCAGTTACCTGGGACAGGGCACAGATACGCAGTATTTT. Translation: CASSYLGQGTDTQYF. The gene calls are TRBV6-5 and TRBJ2-3; 8 nucleotides match TRBD1. This CDR3 region has 15 residues. CDR1 and CDR2 (germline): MNHEY, SVGAGI. V lost 2 bases and J lost 1; bases outside the gene matches: 2.